The TCR beta chain under discussion was sequenced for a study of T cell responses to AZD1222 COVID-19 vaccine. Study overall: Investigators merged groups given second doses at roughly 4 or roughly 12 weeks.

There are 18 residues in the CDR3. The J segment lost 3 bases and the V segment lost 5 bases, leaving 15 bases of the junction unmatched. Germline lookup yields CDR1 SGHTA and CDR2 FQGNSA. Sequencing used immunoSEQ multiplex PCR; TCRdb keeps in-frame clones, though not all of them. Altogether about 68,000 clones are present, 80% being singletons, with the ten largest covering 9.5% to 13%. The chain uses TRBV7-2 and TRBJ2-1, with 8 bases matching TRBD2. The sequence was collected from an adult in good health. The specimen comprised peripheral blood, sampled on day 0 of AZD1222 vaccination. CDR3 DNA: TGTGCCAGCAGCCTCAAAGCTCCTCGGGGGGGAATCTACAATGAGCAGTTCTTC. Amino acid sequence: CASSLKAPRGGIYNEQFF.